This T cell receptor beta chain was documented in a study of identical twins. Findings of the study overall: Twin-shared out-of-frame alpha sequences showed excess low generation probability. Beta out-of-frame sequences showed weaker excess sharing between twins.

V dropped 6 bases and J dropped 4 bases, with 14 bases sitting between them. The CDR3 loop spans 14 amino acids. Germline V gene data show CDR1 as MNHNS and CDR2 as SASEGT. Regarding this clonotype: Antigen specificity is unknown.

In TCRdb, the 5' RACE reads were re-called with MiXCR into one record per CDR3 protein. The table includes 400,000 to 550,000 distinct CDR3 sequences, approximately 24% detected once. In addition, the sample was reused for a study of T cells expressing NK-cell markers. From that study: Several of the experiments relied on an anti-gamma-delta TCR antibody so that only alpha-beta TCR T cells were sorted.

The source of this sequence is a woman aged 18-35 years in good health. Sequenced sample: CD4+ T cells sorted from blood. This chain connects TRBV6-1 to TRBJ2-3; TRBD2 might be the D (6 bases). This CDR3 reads CASSKPGGPDTQYF. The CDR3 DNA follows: TGTGCCAGCAGCAAACCCGGGGGTCCAGATACGCAGTATTTT.